What follows is one T cell receptor beta chain and its context. What it binds is unknown. Combining a sample-barcoded 5' primer with a J-beta primer mix, a second PCR ran for about 7 to 11 cycles. TCRdb re-derived calls from the 5' RACE reads in MiXCR, one entry per CDR3 protein. In the table there are around 1,000,000 distinct CDR3 sequences, 35% to 45% of which are singletons. The sample comes from a study of blood T cells in healthy people across ages. Findings of the study overall: The lack of PBMC sorting stopped any conclusive naive versus antigen-experienced comparison.

From germline, CDR1 is DFQATT and CDR2 SNEGSKA (reference sequence). The V segment lost 2 bases and the J segment 5 bases; nucleotides outside the gene matches: 8. The CDR3 spans 15 residues. The chain has TRBV20-1 and TRBJ1-5, with 8 bases identical to TRBD1. The sequencing sample was made of blood. The receptor comes from a man aged 18 to 29 in good health. In nucleotides, the CDR3 is TGCAGTGCTAGACCGACAGGGGCAGTAGATCAGCCCCAGCATTTT. Translated: CSARPTGAVDQPQHF.